This T cell receptor (beta chain) was captured in a study of blood T cell repertoires in COVID-19. Overall study: Recovery among Cohort 3 donors was established by two negative PCRs, clearance, or symptom resolution.

The repertoire was sequenced with immunoSEQ multiplex PCR; TCRdb's copy has only in-frame clones and lacks some. The table lists approximately 240,000 clones, 86% of them singletons, with roughly 3.2% in the top ten. What was sequenced was PBMCs or T cells enriched from blood (not recorded which). This receptor was obtained from a woman in her forties or fifties in a cohort exposed to, infected with or recovered from COVID-19 (not recorded which).

The CDR3 spells CATSLGQGLLAKNIQYF. Here the CDR3 DNA reads TGTGCGACCAGCTTGGGACAGGGACTATTAGCCAAAAACATTCAGTACTTC. The genes are TRBV28 and TRBJ2-4; 9 bases fit TRBD1. From germline, CDR1 is MDHEN and CDR2 SYDVKM. The length of the CDR3 is 17 residues.